This T cell receptor beta chain was recovered during a study of CD8 T cells in ankylosing spondylitis. Regarding this clonotype: No antigen is known for it.

The germline CDR1 and CDR2 sequences are SGHRS and YFSETQ. V lost 3 bases, J lost 3 bases, and 4 bases lay in between. This CDR3 has 11 amino acids. Libraries of TCR beta came from quantitative 5'-RACE with molecular barcodes. TCRdb redid the calling of the 5' RACE reads with MiXCR, one entry per CDR3 protein. The data show a few hundred thousand distinct CDR3 sequences, roughly 8% seen once. Whole-study findings and limits: Reportedly, significant enrichment of disease-linked clones occurred in matched ankylosing spondylitis synovial fluid. One TCR beta motif, made up of under ten highly homologous variants, appeared characteristic of ankylosing spondylitis blood.

The chain carries TRBV5-1 and TRBJ2-7; D unresolved. The source of this sequence is a male donor with ankylosing spondylitis. The material sequenced was blood, either unsorted or a sorted T cell fraction (not recorded which). The DNA of the CDR3 is TGCGCCAGCAGCTACGACTACGAGCAGTACTTC. It codes for CASSYDYEQYF.